The rows below give T cell receptor beta chains drawn from one sample of a study of T cell responses to AZD1222 COVID-19 vaccine. The protocol was immunoSEQ multiplex PCR, while the TCRdb copy is restricted to in-frame clones and leaves out a portion. Of around 60,000 clones listed, around nine tenths are singletons. The sample in question was peripheral blood, obtained 28 days after the second dose of the MenACWY control vaccine. The receptor source for this set is an adult who received the MenACWY meningococcal vaccine as a control. The CDR3 runs from the conserved cysteine through the conserved F or W. The D gene is left open where the match is weak. Rows may omit the clone size; those that give it use once, few, many or a size class.

TRBJ1-6	-	TRBV2	-	CASSITEDSPLHF	TGTGCCAGCAGCATCACTGAGGACTCACCCCTCCACTTT
TRBJ1-5	TRBD1	TRBV15	-	CATSRGDRGNNQPQHF	TGTGCCACCAGCAGAGGGGACAGGGGAAACAATCAGCCCCAGCATTTT
TRBJ1-3	-	TRBV5-6	-	CASDLGGPRSGNTIYF	TGTGCCAGCGATTTAGGGGGACCGCGCTCTGGAAACACCATATATTTT
TRBJ1-3	-	TRBV3-1/TRBV3-2	once	CASSQGPISGNTIYF	TGTGCCAGCAGCCAAGGGCCGATCTCTGGAAACACCATATATTTT
TRBJ2-3	-	TRBV5-1	-	CASSRTYTDTQYF	TGCGCCAGCAGCCGTACATACACAGATACGCAGTATTTT
TRBJ2-7	-	TRBV25-1	-	CASSDSRTRLSYEQYF	TGTGCCAGCAGTGATTCCCGGACCCGTCTCTCCTACGAGCAGTACTTC
TRBJ1-1	-	TRBV5-5	-	CASSPDMNTEAFF	TGTGCCAGCAGCCCGGACATGAACACTGAAGCTTTCTTT
TRBJ1-1	TRBD1	TRBV5-1	-	CASSRQGETEAFF	TGCGCCAGCAGCCGACAGGGGGAAACTGAAGCTTTCTTT
TRBJ2-3	TRBD2	TRBV24-1	-	CATTSGTSDQTDTQYF	TGTGCCACCACGAGCGGGACTAGCGACCAGACAGATACGCAGTATTTT
TRBJ1-6	TRBD1	TRBV5-6	-	CASSLGQGFYNSPLHF	TGTGCCAGCAGCTTGGGACAGGGATTCTATAATTCACCCCTCCACTTT
TRBJ1-4	-	TRBV19	once	CASSPTVATNEKLFF	TGTGCCAGTAGTCCTACAGTTGCAACTAATGAAAAACTGTTTTTT
TRBJ2-7	-	TRBV21-1	-	CASSSHRRKYEQYF	TGTGCCAGCAGCTCACACAGGAGAAAATACGAGCAGTACTTC
TRBJ1-5	-	TRBV3-1/TRBV3-2	-	CASSPSLSASPPQHF	TGTGCCAGCAGCCCCTCCCTTTCTGCTTCGCCTCCCCAGCATTTT
TRBJ2-7	-	TRBV9	-	CASSVGTGKDAYEQYF	TGTGCCAGCAGCGTAGGTACAGGGAAGGACGCCTACGAGCAGTACTTC
TRBJ2-2	TRBD1	TRBV30	-	CAWSRGLTGELFF	TGTGCCTGGAGTAGGGGGCTCACCGGGGAGCTGTTTTTT
TRBJ1-4	-	TRBV28	-	CASRPIMGDREKLFF	TGTGCCAGCAGACCAATTATGGGGGATCGGGAAAAACTGTTTTTT
TRBJ1-2	-	TRBV6-1	once	CASSALGGTPNYGYTF	TGTGCCAGCAGTGCCCTAGGGGGTACGCCTAACTATGGCTACACCTTC
TRBJ2-2	TRBD2	TRBV4-1	once	CASSQAGGQAGELFF	TGCGCCAGCAGCCAAGCGGGGGGGCAAGCAGGGGAGCTGTTTTTT
TRBJ2-7	-	TRBV25-1	once	CASSEGYEQYF	TGTGCCAGCAGTGAAGGCTACGAACAGTACTTC
TRBJ2-5	TRBD1	TRBV12-3/TRBV12-4	-	CASSRTGRETQYF	TGTGCCAGCAGCCGGACAGGGAGAGAGACCCAGTACTTC
TRBJ1-4	-	TRBV4-1	-	CASSQLQNRDLFF	TGCGCCAGCAGCCAGCTACAAAACAGGGACCTGTTTTTT
TRBJ2-3	TRBD2	TRBV5-4	-	CASSSTSISTDTQYF	TGTGCCAGCAGTTCGACTAGCATATCCACAGATACGCAGTATTTT
TRBJ1-1	-	TRBV5-4	-	CASSRRGGNTEAFF	TGTGCCAGCAGCCGGAGGGGAGGGAACACTGAAGCTTTCTTT
TRBJ2-1	-	TRBV14	-	CASSQEGTPNNEQFF	TGTGCCAGCAGCCAAGAAGGGACGCCAAACAATGAGCAGTTCTTC
TRBJ2-3	-	TRBV1	-	CTSSLGASAGGDTDTQYF	TGCACCAGCAGCTTGGGAGCTAGTGCGGGAGGAGACACAGATACGCAGTATTTT
TRBJ2-3	-	TRBV7-2	-	CASSLGTSDTQYF	TGTGCCAGCAGCTTAGGGACCTCAGATACGCAGTATTTT
TRBJ1-1	-	TRBV19	-	CASSITGTNTEAFF	TGTGCCAGTAGTATAACAGGGACGAACACTGAAGCTTTCTTT
TRBJ2-7	TRBD2	TRBV27	-	CASSRGLALAYEQYF	TGTGCCAGCAGTCGTGGACTAGCGTTAGCCTACGAGCAGTACTTC
TRBJ1-1	-	TRBV6-5	few	CASNWNTEAFF	TGTGCCAGCAACTGGAACACTGAAGCTTTCTTT
TRBJ1-5	-	TRBV12-3/TRBV12-4	-	CASSLQGSEPQHF	TGTGCCAGCAGTTTGCAGGGATCGGAACCCCAGCATTTT
TRBJ2-3	TRBD2	TRBV6-1	-	CASSLNGGGTDTQYF	TGTGCCAGCAGTTTAAACGGGGGGGGCACAGATACGCAGTATTTT
TRBJ2-1	-	TRBV27	-	CASSLRLWDEQFF	TGTGCCAGCAGTTTGCGACTCTGGGATGAGCAGTTCTTC